A selection of T cell receptor beta chains follows, all from one sample in a study of T cell responses to AZD1222 COVID-19 vaccine. Assay used: immunoSEQ multiplex PCR; TCRdb lists only in-frame clones, some missing. Of about 130,000 clones in the sample, around 83% are singletons; the top ten hold roughly 12%. Source: peripheral blood, taken on day 0 of AZD1222 vaccination. The receptors originated from an adult in good health. CDR3s include the opening cysteine and the closing phenylalanine or tryptophan. Each record gives: D gene, V gene, clone size, J gene, CDR3 protein, CDR3 DNA. A D gene is named only where the DNA matches it firmly. Expanded clones get a size class; other rows say once, few or many, or leave the size out.

>-|TRBV10-1|-|TRBJ1-2
CASSGMRTGPRDYGYTF
TGCGCCAGCAGTGGGATGAGAACAGGGCCGCGTGACTATGGCTACACCTTC
>-|TRBV25-1|-|TRBJ1-1
CASSVGATEAFF
TGTGCCAGCAGTGTTGGGGCCACTGAAGCTTTCTTT
>TRBD2|TRBV27|-|TRBJ2-3
CASSLSLAGGPEDTQYF
TGTGCCAGCAGTTTATCTCTAGCGGGGGGGCCTGAAGATACGCAGTATTTT
>-|TRBV30|-|TRBJ2-3
CAWGRGWADTQYF
TGTGCCTGGGGTAGGGGCTGGGCAGATACGCAGTATTTT
>TRBD2|TRBV29-1|-|TRBJ2-1
CSADPGLAGGNEQFF
TGCAGCGCCGATCCGGGACTAGCGGGGGGCAATGAGCAGTTCTTC
>-|TRBV18|-|TRBJ2-5
CASSPGSRRETQYF
TGTGCCAGCTCGCCCGGGTCCAGACGAGAGACCCAGTACTTC
>-|TRBV5-1|-|TRBJ1-1
CASSLVGSVGSEAFF
TGCGCCAGCAGCTTGGTTGGCTCCGTAGGGAGTGAAGCTTTCTTT
>-|TRBV6-1|few|TRBJ2-4
CASSESGPKNIQYF
TGTGCCAGCAGTGAATCAGGGCCCAAAAACATTCAGTACTTC
>TRBD1|TRBV19|-|TRBJ1-2
CASSILGQGRSGYTF
TGTGCCAGTAGTATTTTGGGACAGGGGAGAAGTGGCTACACCTTC
>-|TRBV15|-|TRBJ1-1
CATSRDHGEGQAFF
TGTGCCACCAGCAGAGATCACGGGGAGGGACAAGCTTTCTTT
>-|TRBV28|-|TRBJ1-2
CASSPQGGYTF
TGTGCCAGCAGCCCGCAGGGGGGCTACACCTTC
>TRBD1|TRBV7-2|-|TRBJ2-7
CASSQGQGRYEQYF
TGTGCCAGCAGCCAGGGACAGGGGCGCTACGAGCAGTACTTC
>-|TRBV10-3|-|TRBJ1-4
CAIRQATNEKLFF
TGTGCCATCAGGCAGGCTACTAATGAAAAACTGTTTTTT
>TRBD2|TRBV6-2/TRBV6-3|-|TRBJ2-2
CASSRTSGRNGELFF
TGTGCCAGCAGTCGGACTAGCGGGAGAAACGGGGAGCTGTTTTTT
>-|TRBV5-1|-|TRBJ2-7
CASSLVGGSYEQYF
TGCGCCAGCAGCTTGGTAGGGGGTTCCTACGAGCAGTACTTC
>TRBD1|TRBV12-3/TRBV12-4|-|TRBJ1-6
CASRNPGQLLHF
TGTGCCAGCAGAAATCCGGGACAGCTCCTCCACTTT
>TRBD2|TRBV3-1/TRBV3-2|-|TRBJ2-1
CASSPTSGTYNEQFF
TGTGCCAGCAGCCCCACTAGCGGAACCTACAATGAGCAGTTCTTC
>TRBD1|TRBV7-2|-|TRBJ1-2
CASSKNRGPYYGYTF
TGTGCCAGCAGCAAAAACAGGGGGCCCTACTATGGCTACACCTTC
>TRBD1|TRBV28|-|TRBJ1-4
CASSHQTGPNEKLFF
TGTGCCAGCAGTCACCAGACAGGGCCTAATGAAAAACTGTTTTTT
>-|TRBV5-1|-|TRBJ2-7
CASSFTNRHEQYF
TGCGCCAGCAGCTTCACAAACCGCCACGAGCAGTACTTC
>-|TRBV7-7|-|TRBJ1-5
CATGWPQHF
TGTGCCACAGGATGGCCCCAGCATTTT
>TRBD1|TRBV28|-|TRBJ2-7
CASRQGDRAYEQYF
TGTGCCAGCAGACAGGGGGACAGAGCCTACGAGCAGTACTTC
>-|TRBV6-5|once|TRBJ2-7
CASSNRHGPPHEQYF
TGTGCCAGCAGTAACCGACACGGGCCTCCTCACGAGCAGTACTTC
>TRBD1|TRBV2|-|TRBJ2-1
CASRPRDSAYNEQFF
TGTGCCAGCAGACCCCGGGACAGCGCGTACAATGAGCAGTTCTTC
>-|TRBV7-8|-|TRBJ2-1
CASSFLSGHSYNEQFF
TGTGCCAGCAGCTTCTTAAGCGGGCACAGCTACAATGAGCAGTTCTTC
>TRBD1|TRBV29-1|-|TRBJ1-1
CSVDLTGGDWLSEAFF
TGCAGCGTTGATTTGACAGGGGGCGATTGGCTTTCTGAAGCTTTCTTT
>-|TRBV11-2|few|TRBJ1-1
CASSLYGETEAFF
TGTGCCAGCAGCTTGTACGGGGAAACTGAAGCTTTCTTT
>-|TRBV5-6|-|TRBJ2-5
CASSLDEGGETQYF
TGTGCCAGCAGCTTGGATGAGGGGGGAGAGACCCAGTACTTC
>TRBD1|TRBV9|-|TRBJ1-5
CASSKTGGGIQPQHF
TGTGCCAGCAGCAAGACAGGGGGTGGAATCCAGCCCCAGCATTTT
>-|TRBV7-2|-|TRBJ2-1
CASSLTREQFF
TGTGCCAGCAGCTTGACACGTGAGCAGTTCTTC
>-|TRBV4-1|-|TRBJ2-7
CASSQQLGYEQYF
TGCGCCAGCAGCCAGCAACTAGGGTACGAGCAGTACTTC
>TRBD1|TRBV6-5|-|TRBJ2-5
CASSFRGLYGETQYF
TGTGCCAGCAGTTTTAGGGGGCTATACGGGGAGACCCAGTACTTC